This T cell receptor (beta chain) appears in the sequencing data of a study of blood T cell repertoires in COVID-19. For the study at large: Researchers got acute and convalescent COVID-19 samples from the United States, Italy and Spain. From T cells, B-cell-depleted T cells, or PBMCs came the material, which was cDNA or gDNA.

As handled by the study authors: Cell counts per sample came from amplifying reference gene primers. TCRdb's table, derived via immunoSEQ multiplex PCR, lists solely in-frame clones and lacks some. That table supplies the V and J calls and clone size; D and trimming were determined from the DNA. The data hold 73,000 or so clones, with about four fifths observed a single time. The V gene lost 8 bases and the J gene lost 5 bases, with 18 bases spanning the gap. CDR1 is MNHEY, CDR2 SVGAGI, per germline. The CDR3 covers 14 residues. V gene TRBV6-5 combines with J gene TRBJ1-1, with a possible D match to TRBD1 (5 bases). The sequence was obtained from a woman in her fifties or sixties with acute or convalescent COVID-19. The sample was peripheral blood. Here the CDR3 DNA reads TGTGCCAGCGCCGAACTGGGGCTCGGTACTGAAGCTTTCTTT. Translating it yields CASAELGLGTEAFF.